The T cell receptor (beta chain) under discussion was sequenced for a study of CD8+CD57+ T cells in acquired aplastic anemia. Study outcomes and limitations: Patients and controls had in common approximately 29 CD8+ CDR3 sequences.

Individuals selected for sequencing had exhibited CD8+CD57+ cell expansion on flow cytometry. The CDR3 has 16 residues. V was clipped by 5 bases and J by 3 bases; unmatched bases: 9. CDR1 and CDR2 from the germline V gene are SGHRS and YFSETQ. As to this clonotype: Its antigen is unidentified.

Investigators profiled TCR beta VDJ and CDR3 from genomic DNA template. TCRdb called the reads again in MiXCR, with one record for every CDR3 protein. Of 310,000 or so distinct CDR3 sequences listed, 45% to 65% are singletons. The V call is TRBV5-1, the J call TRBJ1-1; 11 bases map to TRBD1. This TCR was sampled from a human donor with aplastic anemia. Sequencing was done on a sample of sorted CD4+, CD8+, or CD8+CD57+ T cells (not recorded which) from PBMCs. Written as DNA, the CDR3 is TGCGCCAGCAGTGGACAGGGGGCAGGGTTCGACACTGAAGCTTTCTTT. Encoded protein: CASSGQGAGFDTEAFF. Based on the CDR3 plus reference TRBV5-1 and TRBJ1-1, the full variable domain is KAGVTQTPRYLIKTRGQQVTLSCSPISGHRSVSWYQQTPGQGLQFLFEYFSETQRNKGNFPGRFSGRQFSNSRSEMNVSTLELGDSALYLCASSGQGAGFDTEAFFGQGTRLTVV.